These 18 T cell receptor beta chains came from one sample sequenced in a study of CD4 T cells in relation to SARS-CoV-2 and coronaviruses (dated by TCRdb to the early 2020s). These receptors have no known antigen. CD4+ T cells from unexposed donors were collected before the COVID-19 pandemic (2011-2018). After more than 9 days of culture, CD4+ T cells were isolated with the EasySep CD4+ T cell isolation kit. The library came from the immunoSEQ multiplex PCR assay. In its TCRdb copy, this immuneACCESS table keeps in-frame sequences only and misses some clones. Where compared with another copy, unresolved V genes explain less than half of these, and the others have no known cause. This sample gives 15,000 to 20,000 clones in total; roughly 80% of them show up just once. 27% of the sample is in the top ten clones. The material sequenced was CD4+ T cells from PBMCs, cultured in vitro. These receptors all stem from a human donor in good health.

This chain joins TRBV19 and TRBJ2-1, with TRBD2 matching over 10 bases. Germline CDR1 reads LNHDA; CDR2 reads SQIVND (reference sequence). The V and J ends lost 7 bases and 4 bases, in that order; junction bases with no gene match: 10. There are 16 residues in the CDR3. The CDR3 here is CASKLGLADFYNEQFF. As DNA, the CDR3 is TGTGCCAGTAAACTAGGACTAGCGGACTTTTACAATGAGCAGTTCTTC. The full variable domain, rest sourced from reference TRBV19 and TRBJ2-1, is DGGITQSPKYLFRKEGQNVTLSCEQNLNHDAMYWYRQDPGQGLRLIYYSQIVNDFQKGDIAEGYSVSREKKESFPLTVTSAQKNPTAFYLCASKLGLADFYNEQFFGPGTRLTVL.

The CDR3 is CASSLSGDTPSYEQYF. The DNA of the CDR3 is TGTGCCAGCAGCTTATCTGGGGACACACCTTCCTACGAGCAGTACTTC. The chain joins TRBV7-9 to TRBJ2-7; tentatively, D is TRBD1 (6 bases). V was clipped by 2 bases and J by 1 base, with 15 bases between them. The germline gives CDR1 SEHNR, CDR2 FQNEAQ (reference sequence). There are 16 residues in the CDR3.

The rearrangement joins TRBV2 to TRBJ2-7; TRBD2 might be the D (6 bases). Trimming pared 4 bases from V and 2 bases from J, leaving 15 bases between. CDR1 is SNHLY and CDR2 is FYNNEI in the germline V gene. The length of the CDR3 is 15 residues. CDR3 coding DNA: TGTGCCAGCAGTGGGAGCGGGCGACCTACCTACGAGCAGTACTTC. Translating it yields CASSGSGRPTYEQYF.

The V gene is TRBV21-1, the J gene TRBJ1-5. TRBV21-1 is assigned pseudogene status. The CDR3 spans 12 residues. CDR3 DNA: TGTGCCAGCAGCCCCTACAATCAGCCCCAGCATTTT. As protein: CASSPYNQPQHF.

The chain couples TRBV25-1 to TRBJ2-1; D is perhaps TRBD1 (5 bases). Germline V lookup: CDR1 MGHDK, CDR2 SYGVNS. V lost 6 bases to trimming and J lost 0 bases, with 18 bases between them. The CDR3 has 17 residues. CDR3 DNA: TGTGCCAGCAGCGAGACAAAACAGGCTTTCTCCTACAATGAGCAGTTCTTC. Translation: CASSETKQAFSYNEQFF.

The chain joins TRBV28 to TRBJ2-7; 10 bases agree with TRBD2. The J segment lost 5 bases and the V segment lost 5 bases, leaving 15 bases of the junction unmatched. Germline V gene lookup returns CDR1 MDHEN and CDR2 SYDVKM. The CDR3 is 17 residues long. The CDR3 DNA follows: TGTGCCAGCAGTAAATTAAGACTAAGCGGGAGGGCCCACGAGCAGTACTTC. Translating it yields CASSKLRLSGRAHEQYF.

The V call is TRBV4-1, the J call TRBJ2-1; D perhaps matches TRBD2 (6 bases). Germline lookup yields CDR1 MGHRA and CDR2 YSYEKL. V gave up 4 bases and J gave up 2 bases, with 12 bases separating them. This CDR3 is 15 amino acids long. CDR3 sequence (DNA): TGCGCCAGCAGCCCGTTTAGCGGAACCTACAATGAGCAGTTCTTC. Its translation is CASSPFSGTYNEQFF.

This clone occurred a few times. Here the CDR3 reads CASSSDRGSGTIYF. As DNA, the CDR3 is TGTGCCAGCAGTTCGGACAGGGGCTCCGGCACCATATATTTT. The chain uses TRBV6-5 and TRBJ1-3; 9 bases are shared with TRBD1. V lost 4 bases and J lost 9; bases outside the gene matches: 7. This CDR3 is built from 14 residues. The germline gives CDR1 MNHEY, CDR2 SVGAGI.

This clone rates as large. The V call is TRBV30, the J call TRBJ2-7; unclear D gene. The CDR3 length is 14 residues. Germline V CDR1 and CDR2: GTSNPN, SVGIG (reference sequence). Trimming pared 6 bases from V and 0 bases from J, leaving 15 bases between. The CDR3 coding sequence is TGTGCCTGCCAGAGCCGTGCCAGCTCCTACGAGCAGTACTTC. This sequence encodes CACQSRASSYEQYF.

The table lists this clone with a few counts. J is TRBJ2-7 and V is TRBV5-1; D unresolved. The V end was cut by 1 base, the J end by 5 bases, with 13 bases between. CDR3 length equals 14 residues. CDR1 and CDR2 from the germline V gene are SGHRS and YFSETQ. The CDR3 loop is CASSLTASTHEQYF. The CDR3 DNA sequence: TGCGCCAGCAGCTTGACGGCCAGTACCCACGAGCAGTACTTC.

The chain is built from TRBV3-1 (or the pseudogene TRBV3-2) and TRBJ1-5; D unclear. Germline-derived CDR1 and CDR2 are LGHDT and YNNKEL (reference sequence). With 0 bases removed from V and 6 bases from J, the gap between germline ends came to 6 bases. The CDR3 spans 13 residues. The CDR3 sequence is CASSQDPGQPQHF. The CDR3 DNA reads TGTGCCAGCAGCCAAGATCCTGGTCAGCCCCAGCATTTT.

V gene TRBV7-2 combines with J gene TRBJ2-3; D is unresolved. The CDR3 covers 13 residues. The V end lost 2 bases, the J end lost 6 bases, and 9 bases lay between the germline ends. Looked up from germline, CDR1 is SGHTA and CDR2 is FQGNSA. In DNA form, the CDR3 reads TGTGCCAGCAGCTTACTATCTGGCGATACGCAGTATTTT. Protein: CASSLLSGDTQYF.

The chain employs TRBV5-1 and TRBJ1-2; 9 nucleotides agree with TRBD1. This CDR3 has 13 amino acids. CDR1 SGHRS and CDR2 YFSETQ come from the germline V gene. The trim removed 4 bases at V and 6 bases at J, leaving 4 bases unmatched. DNA of the CDR3: TGCGCCAGCAGCCAAGGGACAGGGAATGGCTACACCTTC. Protein sequence: CASSQGTGNGYTF.

The chain joins TRBV13 to TRBJ2-1, with 11 bases lining up with TRBD1. The CDR3 is 17 amino acids. V was pared by 3 bases and J by 8 bases, with 12 bases of the junction left unmatched. Germline lookup yields CDR1 PRHDT and CDR2 FYEKMQ (reference sequence). CDR3 in amino acids: CASSLTGTGGKTYEQFF. The CDR3 nucleotides read TGTGCCAGCAGCTTGACCGGGACAGGGGGTAAAACATATGAGCAGTTCTTC.

V is TRBV5-1 and J is TRBJ2-2; 9 nucleotides match TRBD1. Germline V CDR1 and CDR2: SGHRS, YFSETQ. J gave up 7 bases and V 5 bases, and 6 bases lay outside the gene matches. The CDR3 runs to 14 residues. CDR3 in DNA: TGCGCCAGCAGAGCAGGGACAGGGATCGGGGAGCTGTTTTTT. It is translated as CASRAGTGIGELFF.

The genes are TRBV15 and TRBJ2-2; possibly TRBD2 for D (5 bases). This CDR3 region has 15 residues. Looked up from germline, CDR1 is LNHNV and CDR2 is YYDKDF (reference sequence). V dropped 0 bases and J dropped 8 bases, with 13 bases sitting between them. The CDR3 DNA follows: TGTGCCACCAGCAGAGATCTTGAGGGCTCGGGGGAGCTGTTTTTT. Its translation is CATSRDLEGSGELFF.

This clone was counted a few times. CDR3 nucleotides: TGTGCCAGCAGCCCAGGAGGGGCCTCTGAAGCTTTCTTT. Translation: CASSPGGASEAFF. The J gene is TRBJ1-1, the V gene TRBV7-3; D is possibly TRBD1 (5 bases). The V and J ends lost 5 bases and 6 bases respectively, with 13 bases between them. Germline V gives CDR1 SGHTA, CDR2 FQGTGA. The CDR3 loop spans 13 amino acids.

This sequence joins TRBV4-1 and TRBJ1-1; TRBD1 agrees at 8 bases. After removal of 0 bases from V and 1 base from J, the junction contained 1 base not matched to a gene. Germline V gene sequence: CDR1 MGHRA, CDR2 YSYEKL. The CDR3 covers 15 residues. The CDR3 sequence: CASSQEDRGNTEAFF. CDR3 nucleotide sequence: TGCGCCAGCAGCCAAGAAGACAGGGGGAACACTGAAGCTTTCTTT.